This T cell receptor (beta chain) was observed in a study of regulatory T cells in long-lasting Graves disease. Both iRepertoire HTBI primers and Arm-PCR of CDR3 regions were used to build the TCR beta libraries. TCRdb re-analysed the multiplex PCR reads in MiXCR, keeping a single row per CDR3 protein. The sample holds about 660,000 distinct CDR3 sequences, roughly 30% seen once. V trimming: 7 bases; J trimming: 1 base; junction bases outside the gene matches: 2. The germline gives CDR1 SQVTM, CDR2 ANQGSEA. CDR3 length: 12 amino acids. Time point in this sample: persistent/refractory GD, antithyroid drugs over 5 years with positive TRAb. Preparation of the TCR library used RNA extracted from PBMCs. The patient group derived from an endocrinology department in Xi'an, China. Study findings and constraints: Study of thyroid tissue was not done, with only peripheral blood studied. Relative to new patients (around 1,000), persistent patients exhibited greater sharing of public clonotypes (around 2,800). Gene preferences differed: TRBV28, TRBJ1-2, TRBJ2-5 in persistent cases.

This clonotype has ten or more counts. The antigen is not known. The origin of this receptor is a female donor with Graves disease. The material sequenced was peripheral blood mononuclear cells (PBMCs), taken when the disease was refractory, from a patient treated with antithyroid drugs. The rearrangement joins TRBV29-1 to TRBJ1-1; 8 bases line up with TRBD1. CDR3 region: CSAGQGNTEAFF. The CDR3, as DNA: TGCAGCGCTGGACAGGGGAACACTGAAGCTTTCTTT.